This TCR beta chain emerged from a study of T cells in Graves' hyperthyroidism and ophthalmopathy. This clonotype has a count of ten or more. TCR beta CDR3 regions were amplified from RNA. The primer set for the first-round RT-PCR of the TCR CDR3 was HTBI. In TCRdb, the multiplex PCR reads were re-called with MiXCR into one record per CDR3 protein. The data contain 250,000 to 300,000 distinct CDR3 sequences, approximately 15% of them seen just once; the ten biggest clones take up 13%. Patients aged 18 to 65 had newly diagnosed hyperthyroidism of under 2 months' duration. The study based diagnoses on clinical symptoms, serum thyroxine and TRAb, thyroid ultrasound and orbital computed tomography. This TCR was sampled from a woman aged 40 to 55 with Graves' hyperthyroidism that later progressed to Graves' ophthalmopathy. Sequencing was done on a sample of blood.

CDR3 residues: CASSLLRDEKLFF. CDR3 coding DNA: TGTGCCAGCAGCTTACTGAGGGACGAAAAACTGTTTTTT. V is TRBV11-2 and J is TRBJ1-4; weak D call: TRBD1 (5 bases). V lost 2 bases and J lost 8, with 9 bases in between. Germline V lookup: CDR1 SGHAT, CDR2 FQNNGV. CDR3 size: 13 residues. The full variable domain, completed using reference TRBV11-2 and TRBJ1-4, is EAGVAQSPRYKIIEKRQSVAFWCNPISGHATLYWYQQILGQGPKLLIQFQNNGVVDDSQLPKDRFSAERLKGVDSTLKIQPAKLEDSAVYLCASSLLRDEKLFFGSGTQLSVL.